Sequencing of this TCR beta chain was carried out in a study of blood T cell repertoires in COVID-19. Across the study: From T cells, B-cell-depleted T cells, or PBMCs came the material, which was cDNA or gDNA.

This CDR3 is 15 amino acids long. Trimming shortened V by 0 bases and J by 4 bases, and 10 bases separated the two germline ends. The V gene's germline CDR1 is SGDLS and CDR2 YYNGEE. Original handling: Reference gene primers were amplified, and this amplification served to estimate nucleated cell counts. The table came from immunoSEQ multiplex PCR; TCRdb's copy has only in-frame clones and leaves some out. V and J calls and clone size come straight from that table; D and trimming were deduced from the DNA. The table has 200,000 to 250,000 clones, roughly 87% seen once; the top ten hold about 9.3%. Participant ages covered about 18 to 100 years across about 25 US areas. Membership in each cohort depended on participant-reported clinical history.

The chain has TRBV9 and TRBJ2-2; D is possibly TRBD2 (5 bases). The specimen was PBMCs or T cells enriched from blood (not recorded which). The clonotype was recovered from a man aged 18 to 29 with acute COVID-19. Here the CDR3 DNA reads TGTGCCAGCAGCGTAGGAGGGAAGAGCACCGGGGAGCTGTTTTTT. Its protein product is CASSVGGKSTGELFF.